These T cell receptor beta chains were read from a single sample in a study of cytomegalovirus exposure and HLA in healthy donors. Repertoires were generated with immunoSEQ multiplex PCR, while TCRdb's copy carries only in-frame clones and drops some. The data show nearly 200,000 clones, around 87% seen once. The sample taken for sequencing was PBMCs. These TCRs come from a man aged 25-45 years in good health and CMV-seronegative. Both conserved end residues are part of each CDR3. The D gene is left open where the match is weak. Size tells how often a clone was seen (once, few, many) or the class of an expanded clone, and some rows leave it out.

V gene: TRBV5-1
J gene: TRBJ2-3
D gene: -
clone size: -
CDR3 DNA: TGCGCCAGCAGCTTGGTCGCAGGGCCCGGCACAGATACGCAGTATTTT
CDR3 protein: CASSLVAGPGTDTQYF

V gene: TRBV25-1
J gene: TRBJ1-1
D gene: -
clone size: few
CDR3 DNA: TGTGCCAGCAGTGACACCCGCGAGGGATCGGTCGCTGAAGCTTTCTTT
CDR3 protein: CASSDTREGSVAEAFF

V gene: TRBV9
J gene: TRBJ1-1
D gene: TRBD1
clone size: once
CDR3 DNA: TGTGCCAGCAGCGTACAGGGGGGCGAAGCTTTCTTT
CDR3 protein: CASSVQGGEAFF

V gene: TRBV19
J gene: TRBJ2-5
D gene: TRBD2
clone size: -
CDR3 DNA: TGTGCCAGTAGTGGCTCGGGAGGCTCGTGGGAGACCCAGTACTTC
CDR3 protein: CASSGSGGSWETQYF

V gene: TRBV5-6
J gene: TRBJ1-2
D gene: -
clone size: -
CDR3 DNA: TGTGCCAGCAGCTTAAGAGATTCGGTTGGCTACACCTTC
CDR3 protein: CASSLRDSVGYTF

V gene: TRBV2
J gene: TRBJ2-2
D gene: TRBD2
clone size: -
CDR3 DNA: TGTGCCAGCAGTGGCCTAGCGGGAACCGGGGAGCTGTTTTTT
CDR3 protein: CASSGLAGTGELFF

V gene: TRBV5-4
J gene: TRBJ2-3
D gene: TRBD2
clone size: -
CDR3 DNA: TGTGCCAGCAGCTGGGGTGGACTAGCGGGTACAGATACGCAGTATTTT
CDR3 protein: CASSWGGLAGTDTQYF

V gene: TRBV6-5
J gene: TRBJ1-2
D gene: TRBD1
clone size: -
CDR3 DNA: TGTGCCAGCAGCAACACAGGGGGCACCTATGGCTACACCTTC
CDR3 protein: CASSNTGGTYGYTF

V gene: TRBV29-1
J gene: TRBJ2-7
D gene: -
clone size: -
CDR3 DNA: TGCAGCGTTGAACGCCAGGGCTACGAGCAGTACTTC
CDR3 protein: CSVERQGYEQYF

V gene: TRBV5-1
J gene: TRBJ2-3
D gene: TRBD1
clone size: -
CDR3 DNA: TGCGCCAGCAGCCCGACGATGGGACAGGGGTCCCCAGATACGCAGTATTTT
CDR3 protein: CASSPTMGQGSPDTQYF

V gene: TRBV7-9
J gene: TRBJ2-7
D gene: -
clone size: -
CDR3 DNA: TGTGCCAGCAGCTCCGCCAGCGGGCTCTCCTACGAGCAGTACTTC
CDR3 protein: CASSSASGLSYEQYF

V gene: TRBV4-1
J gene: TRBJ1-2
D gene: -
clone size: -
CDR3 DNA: TGCGCCAGCAGCCCTACCCCGCGGGTGGGGGCAGGGGGCTACACCTTC
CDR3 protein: CASSPTPRVGAGGYTF

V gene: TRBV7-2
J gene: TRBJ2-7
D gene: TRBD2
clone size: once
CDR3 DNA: TGTGCCAGCAGCTTCGGACTAGCGGGAGTGACCTACGAGCAGTACTTC
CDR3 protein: CASSFGLAGVTYEQYF

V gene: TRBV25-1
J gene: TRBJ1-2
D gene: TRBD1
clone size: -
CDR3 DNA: TGTGCCAGCAGTGAAAGGGCAGGGGGAGGCTACACCTTC
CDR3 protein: CASSERAGGGYTF

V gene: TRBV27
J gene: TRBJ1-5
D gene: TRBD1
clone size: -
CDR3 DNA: TGTGCCAGCAGTTCCCGGACAGGGAGGAACAATCAGCCCCAGCATTTT
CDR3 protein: CASSSRTGRNNQPQHF

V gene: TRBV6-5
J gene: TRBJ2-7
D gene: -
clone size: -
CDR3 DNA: TGTGCCAGCAGTTACCGGGGTCGTTCCTACGAGCAGTACTTC
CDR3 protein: CASSYRGRSYEQYF

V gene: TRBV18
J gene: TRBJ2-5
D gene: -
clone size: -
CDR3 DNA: TGTGCCAGCTCACCACCGTTGATGGCGGGGTCAGAGACCCAGTACTTC
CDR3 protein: CASSPPLMAGSETQYF